This T cell receptor beta chain stems from a study of cytomegalovirus exposure and HLA in healthy donors. The CDR3 extends over 13 amino acids. Germline V gene lookup returns CDR1 SGHRS and CDR2 YFSETQ. The ends lost 5 bases at V and 8 bases at J; junction bases unmatched: 6. Concerning this clone itself: The antigen remains unidentified.

Both 60 Vbeta primers and 13 Jbeta primers went into the PCR. Profiled with immunoSEQ multiplex PCR; TCRdb holds only in-frame clones, not every one. Of some 98,000 clones listed, about 81% are singletons. The study, taken as a whole, reports: Researchers reportedly found TCR beta sequences accurately predicted most subjects' HLA-A and HLA-B alleles.

This TCR came from a man between 40 and 49 years old in good health and CMV-seronegative. The sequencing sample was made of PBMCs. V and J are TRBV5-1 and TRBJ1-4, with 7 bases aligning to TRBD1. The CDR3: CASRRGLEEKLFF. The CDR3 DNA follows: TGCGCCAGCAGAAGGGGGCTCGAGGAAAAACTGTTTTTT. Combining the CDR3 with reference TRBV5-1 and TRBJ1-4 gives the whole variable domain KAGVTQTPRYLIKTRGQQVTLSCSPISGHRSVSWYQQTPGQGLQFLFEYFSETQRNKGNFPGRFSGRQFSNSRSEMNVSTLELGDSALYLCASRRGLEEKLFFGSGTQLSVL.